This T cell receptor beta chain was sequenced in a study of T cell responses to AZD1222 COVID-19 vaccine. The table came from immunoSEQ multiplex PCR; TCRdb's copy has only in-frame clones and leaves some out. The profile shows 28,000 or so clones, 88% of them singletons. Analysis merged second doses at about 4 or about 12 weeks. The germline V gene encodes CDR1 MNHEY and CDR2 SVGAGI. Trimming left V 1 base short and J 6 bases short, with 12 bases between. The CDR3 runs to 15 residues. The rearrangement joins TRBV6-5 to TRBJ2-2; D may be TRBD1 (6 bases). The sample here was peripheral blood, taken 28 days after the second AZD1222 dose. This receptor was obtained from an adult who received the AZD1222 COVID-19 vaccine. The CDR3 sequence: CASSYWLEGAGELFF. CDR3 in DNA: TGTGCCAGCAGTTACTGGCTAGAGGGGGCCGGGGAGCTGTTTTTT.